Below are 2 T cell receptor beta chains sequenced from a single sample in a study of T-cell reconstitution after alpha-beta-depleted transplantation in children. Researchers prepared the TCRbeta library using unique molecular identifiers, the study reports. Using its own MiXCR run on the PCR reads, TCRdb lists one record per CDR3 protein. Of 200,000 to 250,000 distinct CDR3 sequences in the sample, under 30% were seen once. This specimen consisted of PBMCs, obtained before TCRalphabeta/CD19-depleted stem cell transplant. These receptors came from a girl aged 2 to 9 with Fanconi anemia, due to receive a stem cell transplant.

This clonotype occurred many times. V is TRBV14 and J is TRBJ2-7; 9 bases map to TRBD2. V trimming: 4 bases; J trimming: 1 base; junction bases outside the gene matches: 17. The CDR3 has 19 amino acids. The V gene's germline CDR1 is SGHDN and CDR2 FVKESK. The CDR3 protein is CASSLLPIVAGEESYEQYF. The DNA for the CDR3 is TGTGCCAGCAGCCTCCTTCCCATTGTAGCGGGAGAAGAATCCTACGAGCAGTACTTC.

This chain uses TRBV29-1 with TRBJ1-1, with D uncertain. Trimming removed 4 bases from V and 2 bases from J, with 8 bases in between. The V gene's germline CDR1 is SQVTM and CDR2 ANQGSEA. This CDR3 is 12 amino acids long. The CDR3 reads CSVVMANTEAFF. The CDR3 DNA follows: TGCAGCGTTGTTATGGCAAACACTGAAGCTTTCTTT.